What follows are 16 T cell receptor beta chains derived from one specimen sequenced in a study of blood T cells in healthy people across ages. Alongside a J-beta primer mix, a sample-barcoded 5' primer served in a second PCR lasting roughly 7 to 11 cycles. From the 5' RACE reads, TCRdb called clonotypes with MiXCR, one entry per CDR3 protein. Here the sample spans about 650,000 distinct CDR3 sequences, roughly 32% being singletons. The sequencing input was blood. The receptors here all came from a woman of 80 years or more in good health.

This clonotype was detected ten times or more. This chain joins TRBV12-3 or TRBV12-4 and TRBJ2-1, with D tentatively TRBD2 (5 bases). V was pared by 3 bases and J by 10 bases, with 16 bases between. CDR3 length equals 14 residues. CDR3 amino acids: CASSFPRNGGEQFF. In DNA, the CDR3 is TGTGCCAGCAGTTTCCCTCGCAATGGAGGAGAGCAGTTCTTC.

This clonotype was found many times. The chain couples TRBV6-6 to TRBJ2-1; TRBD1 matches at 7 bases. This CDR3 spans 13 amino acids. V trimming: 5 bases; J trimming: 9 bases; junction bases outside the gene matches: 7. Germline assignment: CDR1 MNHNY and CDR2 SVGAGI (reference sequence). The DNA of the CDR3 is TGTGCCAGCAGTGACAGGGTAGCTGGTGAGCAGTTCTTC. It yields the protein CASSDRVAGEQFF.

With regard to this clonotype: Since a much larger clone is just one base distant, this may be a read error. The chain joins TRBV20-1 to TRBJ2-3; maybe TRBD1 (6 bases). The ends were cut back, 2 bases at V and 10 bases at J, with 16 bases in the middle. Germline V gene sequence: CDR1 DFQATT, CDR2 SNEGSKA (reference sequence). CDR3 length: 13 residues. In nucleotides, the CDR3 is TGCAGTGCTAGATATAAAGGGGGAGCGGCGCAGTATTTT. It codes for CSARYKGGAAQYF.

This clonotype was seen at least ten times. The chain couples TRBV3-1 to TRBJ2-3, with TRBD2 matching over 12 bases. The CDR3 loop spans 16 amino acids. Trimming took 1 base from V and 1 from J; bases not matched to a gene: 0. Germline loops: CDR1 LGHDT, CDR2 YNNKEL (reference sequence). For the CDR3, the DNA is TGTGCCAGCAGCCAAGGACTAGCGGGAGGCACAGATACGCAGTATTTT. This gives the protein CASSQGLAGGTDTQYF.

The chain has TRBV28 and TRBJ2-4; D is ambiguous. The CDR3 contains 16 residues. V was trimmed by 5 bases and J by 3 bases, leaving 17 bases between them. Germline values: CDR1 MDHEN, CDR2 SYDVKM. CDR3 bases: TGTGCCAGCAGTCCCCGCTGGGGTAGTGTCAAAAACATTCAGTACTTC. Its translation is CASSPRWGSVKNIQYF.

The genes are TRBV15 and TRBJ2-6; 7 nucleotides line up with TRBD1. This CDR3 region has 19 residues. Trimming removed 0 bases from V and 0 bases from J; junction bases left unmatched: 8. Germline V lookup: CDR1 LNHNV, CDR2 YYDKDF (reference sequence). The CDR3 protein is CATSRDTSAGGSGANVLTF. CDR3 in DNA: TGTGCCACCAGCAGAGATACGTCGGCAGGGGGCTCTGGGGCCAACGTCCTGACTTTC.

This chain uses TRBV2 with TRBJ2-1, with D unresolved. Trimming took 6 bases from V and 13 from J, leaving 10 bases between them. CDR1 and CDR2 from the germline V gene are SNHLY and FYNNEI. This CDR3 has 10 residues. CDR3 amino acids: CASRQETQFF. As DNA, the CDR3 is TGTGCCAGCAGGCAGGAGACCCAGTTCTTC.

This clonotype was counted between two and nine times. Just one base apart from a much larger clone, this may be a read error. CDR3 nucleotide sequence: TGCGCCAGCAGCCAAGAATCGCGGGGTGGCACAGATACGCAGTATTTT. Encoded protein: CASSQESRGGTDTQYF. The chain employs TRBV4-1 and TRBJ2-3, with D perhaps TRBD2 (6 bases). Trimming shortened V by 0 bases and J by 1 base, and 11 bases separated the two germline ends. The CDR3 has 16 amino acids. The germline V gene encodes CDR1 MGHRA and CDR2 YSYEKL.

This clonotype showed up just a few times. J is TRBJ2-2 and V is TRBV6-1; D remains unclear. Trimming took off 10 bases at V and 5 bases at J, with 11 bases between the two ends. The CDR3 is made up of 12 amino acids. CDR1 is MNHNS and CDR2 is SASEGT in the germline V gene. CDR3 region: CATRSRTGELFF. DNA of the CDR3: TGTGCCACCAGATCACGTACCGGGGAGCTGTTTTTT.

This clonotype came up a few times. This chain connects TRBV6-6 to TRBJ1-2; D gene unclear. V was cut by 6 bases and J by 4 bases, with 12 bases left in between. The germline CDR1 and CDR2 sequences are MNHNY and SVGAGI (reference sequence). The CDR3 spans 13 residues. The CDR3 DNA sequence: TGTGCCAGCAGGGACCCGGGAGGCTATGGCTACACCTTC. Its protein is CASRDPGGYGYTF.

This clonotype was recorded many times. The genes are TRBV28 and TRBJ2-7, with D uncertain. This CDR3 is 11 amino acids long. Looked up from germline, CDR1 is MDHEN and CDR2 is SYDVKM. The V end was cut by 8 bases, the J end by 5 bases, with 10 bases between. The CDR3 DNA reads as TGTGCCAGCCGTCTCCGGGACGAGCAGTACTTC. This translates into CASRLRDEQYF.

This clonotype was seen at least ten times. J is TRBJ2-3 and V is TRBV4-1; 13 bases are a match to TRBD2. V was pared by 3 bases and J by 6 bases, with 3 bases of the junction left unmatched. The CDR3 consists of 15 residues. CDR1 and CDR2 (germline): MGHRA, YSYEKL. The CDR3 here is CASSQGLAGSDTQYF. CDR3 DNA sequence: TGCGCCAGCAGCCAGGGACTAGCGGGGTCGGATACGCAGTATTTT.

This clonotype was seen ten or more times. The J gene is TRBJ2-3, the V gene TRBV15, with D unresolved. Trimming pared 5 bases from V and 1 base from J, leaving 16 bases between. Germline V lookup: CDR1 LNHNV, CDR2 YYDKDF (reference sequence). The CDR3 has 16 residues. The CDR3 region is CATSGRSMWGTDTQYF. The CDR3 DNA follows: TGTGCCACCAGCGGCAGGTCTATGTGGGGCACAGATACGCAGTATTTT.

This clonotype was counted at least ten times. V is TRBV7-3 and J is TRBJ1-1; TRBD1 is a possible D gene (6 bases). The CDR3 length is 14 residues. Trimming pared 2 bases from V and 4 bases from J, leaving 11 bases between. Germline CDR1 reads SGHTA; CDR2 reads FQGTGA. CDR3 in amino acids: CASSLDGGVTEAFF. CDR3 nucleotide sequence: TGTGCCAGCAGCTTAGACGGGGGCGTCACTGAAGCTTTCTTT.

This clonotype was recorded at least ten times. This may be a read error, as it is one base from a much larger clone. This chain uses TRBV25-1 with TRBJ2-5; D might be TRBD2 (5 bases). The CDR3 totals 14 residues. The germline gives CDR1 MGHDK, CDR2 SYGVNS. The germline V and J ends were trimmed by 6 bases and 5 bases, with 16 bases remaining between them. This CDR3 reads CASREMTIQETQYF. The CDR3 DNA sequence: TGTGCCAGCAGGGAAATGACTATTCAGGAGACCCAGTACTTC.

This clonotype showed up many times. The chain uses TRBV12-3 or TRBV12-4 and TRBJ1-5, with D tentatively TRBD1 (5 bases). V lost 3 bases to trimming and J lost 1 base, with 10 bases between them. The CDR3 length is 15 residues. Here the CDR3 DNA reads TGTGCCAGCAGTTTTCTGGCAGGGAGCAATCAGCCCCAGCATTTT. Residues: CASSFLAGSNQPQHF.